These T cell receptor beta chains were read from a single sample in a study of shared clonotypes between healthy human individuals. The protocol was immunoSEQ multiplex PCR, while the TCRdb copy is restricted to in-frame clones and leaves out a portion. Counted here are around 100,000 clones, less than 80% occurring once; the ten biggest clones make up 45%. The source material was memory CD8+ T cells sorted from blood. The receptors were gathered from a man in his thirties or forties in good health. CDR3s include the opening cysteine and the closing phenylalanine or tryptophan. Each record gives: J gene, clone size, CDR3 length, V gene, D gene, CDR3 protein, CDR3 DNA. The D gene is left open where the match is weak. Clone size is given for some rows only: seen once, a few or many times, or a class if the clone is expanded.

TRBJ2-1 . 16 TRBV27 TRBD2 CASSLFRASGNNEQFF TGTGCCAGCAGTTTATTTAGGGCTAGCGGTAACAATGAGCAGTTCTTC
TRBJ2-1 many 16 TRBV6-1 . CASSGLEGLSYNEQFF TGTGCCAGCAGTGGCCTAGAGGGTCTATCCTACAATGAGCAGTTCTTC
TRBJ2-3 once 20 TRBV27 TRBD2 CASSSTAHLLAGASTDTQYF TGTGCCAGCAGTTCAACCGCCCACCTACTAGCGGGTGCTAGCACAGATACGCAGTATTTT
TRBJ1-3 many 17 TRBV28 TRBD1 CASSFPGQSYSGNTIYF TGTGCCAGCAGTTTTCCGGGACAGAGTTACTCTGGAAACACCATATATTTT
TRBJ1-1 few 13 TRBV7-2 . CASSLIRNTEAFF TGTGCCAGCAGCTTAATTCGGAATACTGAAGCTTTCTTT
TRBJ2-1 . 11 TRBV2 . CAGGRYNEQFF TGTGCCGGCGGGCGGTACAATGAGCAGTTCTTC
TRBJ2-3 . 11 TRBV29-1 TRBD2 CSQAGADTQYF TGCAGCCAAGCGGGAGCAGATACGCAGTATTTT
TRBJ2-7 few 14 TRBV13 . CASSDGSFTYEQYF TGTGCCAGCAGCGACGGGAGTTTTACCTACGAGCAGTACTTC
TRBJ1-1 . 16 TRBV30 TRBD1 CAWTPSDRGRRTEAFF TGTGCCTGGACCCCTTCGGACAGGGGGCGACGAACTGAAGCTTTCTTT
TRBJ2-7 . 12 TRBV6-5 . CASRDTAYEQYF TGTGCCAGCAGGGACACAGCCTACGAGCAGTACTTC
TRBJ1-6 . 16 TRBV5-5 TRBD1 CASSPGTGKGNSPLHF TGTGCCAGCAGCCCAGGGACAGGAAAAGGTAATTCACCCCTCCACTTT
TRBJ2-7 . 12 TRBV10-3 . CAISASKSEQYF TGTGCCATCAGTGCCTCAAAAAGCGAGCAGTACTTC
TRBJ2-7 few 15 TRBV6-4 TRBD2 CASSDSTSGSYEQYF TGTGCCAGCAGTGACTCGACTAGCGGGAGCTACGAGCAGTACTTC
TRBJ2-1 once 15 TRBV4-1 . CASSQGVVPGDEQFF TGCGCCAGCAGCCAAGGGGTGGTTCCGGGCGATGAGCAGTTCTTC
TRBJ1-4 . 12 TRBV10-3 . CAISESDEKLFF TGTGCCATCAGTGAGTCCGATGAAAAACTGTTTTTT
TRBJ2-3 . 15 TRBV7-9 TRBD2 CASSLSRAGGNTQYF TGTGCCAGCAGCTTATCGCGCGCGGGAGGGAATACGCAGTATTTT
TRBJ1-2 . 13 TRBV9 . CASSVRTDYGYTF TGTGCCAGCAGCGTAAGGACAGACTATGGCTACACCTTC
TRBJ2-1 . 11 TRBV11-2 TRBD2 CASSLGGEQFF TGTGCCAGCAGCCTGGGAGGGGAGCAGTTCTTC